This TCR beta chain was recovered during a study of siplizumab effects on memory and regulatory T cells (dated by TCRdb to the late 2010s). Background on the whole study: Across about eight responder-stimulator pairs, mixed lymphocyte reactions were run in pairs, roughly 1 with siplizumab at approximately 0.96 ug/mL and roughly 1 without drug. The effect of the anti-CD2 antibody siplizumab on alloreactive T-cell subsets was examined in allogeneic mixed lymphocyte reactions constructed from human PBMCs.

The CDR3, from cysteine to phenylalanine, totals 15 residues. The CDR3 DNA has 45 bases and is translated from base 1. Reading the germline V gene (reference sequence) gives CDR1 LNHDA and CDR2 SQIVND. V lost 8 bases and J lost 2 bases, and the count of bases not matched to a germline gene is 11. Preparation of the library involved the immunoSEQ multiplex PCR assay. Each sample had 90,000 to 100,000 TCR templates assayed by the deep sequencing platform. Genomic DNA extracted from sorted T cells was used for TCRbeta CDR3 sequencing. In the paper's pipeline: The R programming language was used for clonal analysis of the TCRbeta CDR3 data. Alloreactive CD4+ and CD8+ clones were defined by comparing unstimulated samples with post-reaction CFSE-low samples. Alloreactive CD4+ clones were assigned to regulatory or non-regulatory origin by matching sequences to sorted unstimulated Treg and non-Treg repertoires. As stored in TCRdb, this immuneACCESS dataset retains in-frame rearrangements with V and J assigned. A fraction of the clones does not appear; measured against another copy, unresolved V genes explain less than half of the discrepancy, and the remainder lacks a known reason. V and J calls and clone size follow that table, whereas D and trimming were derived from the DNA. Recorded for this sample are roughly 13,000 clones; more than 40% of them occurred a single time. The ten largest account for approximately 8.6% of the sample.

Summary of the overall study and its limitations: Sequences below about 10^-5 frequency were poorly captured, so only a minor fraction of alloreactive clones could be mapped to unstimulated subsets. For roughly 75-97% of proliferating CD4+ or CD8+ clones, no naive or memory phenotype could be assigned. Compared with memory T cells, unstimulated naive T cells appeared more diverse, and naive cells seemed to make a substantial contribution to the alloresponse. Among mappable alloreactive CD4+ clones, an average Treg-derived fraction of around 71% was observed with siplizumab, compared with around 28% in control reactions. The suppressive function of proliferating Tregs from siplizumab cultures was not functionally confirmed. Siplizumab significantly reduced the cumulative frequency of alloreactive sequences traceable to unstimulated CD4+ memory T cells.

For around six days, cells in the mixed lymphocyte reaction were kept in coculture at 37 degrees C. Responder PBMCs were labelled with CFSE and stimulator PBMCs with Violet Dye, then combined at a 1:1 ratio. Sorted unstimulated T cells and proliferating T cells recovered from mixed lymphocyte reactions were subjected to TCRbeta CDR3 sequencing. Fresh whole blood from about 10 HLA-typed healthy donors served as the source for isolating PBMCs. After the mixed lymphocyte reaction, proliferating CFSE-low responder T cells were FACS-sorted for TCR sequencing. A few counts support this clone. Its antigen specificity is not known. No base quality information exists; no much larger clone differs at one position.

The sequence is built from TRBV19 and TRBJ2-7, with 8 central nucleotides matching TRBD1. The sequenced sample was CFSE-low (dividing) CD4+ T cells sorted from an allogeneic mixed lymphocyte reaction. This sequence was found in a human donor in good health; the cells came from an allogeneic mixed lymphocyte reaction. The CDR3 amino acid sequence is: CASRLTGTGPYEQYF. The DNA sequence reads TGTGCCAGTCGGTTAACGGGGACAGGCCCCTACGAGCAGTACTTC.